A selection of T cell receptor beta chains follows, all from one sample in a study of Graves' ophthalmopathy and Graves' hyperthyroidism. TCRdb ran MiXCR on the multiplex PCR reads and lists one entry per CDR3 protein. The sample includes about 480,000 distinct CDR3 sequences, approximately 15% seen only once; the top ten take roughly 9.8%. The sample taken for sequencing was blood. Every receptor here comes from a woman in her 30s with Graves' ophthalmopathy. Both conserved end residues are part of each CDR3. D genes are given only for firm matches. Where a row states a size, it is once, few, many or the class of an expanded clone; other rows omit it.

d_gene	abundance	v_gene	j_gene	CDR3aa	CDR3nt
NA	NA	TRBV9	TRBJ1-5	CASSVEGAPNQPQHF	TGTGCCAGCAGCGTAGAGGGTGCCCCCAATCAGCCCCAGCATTTT
NA	many	TRBV6-1	TRBJ2-7	CASGRFQFLGTYEQYF	TGTGCCAGCGGGAGGTTTCAGTTTCTAGGAACCTACGAGCAGTACTTC
TRBD1	many	TRBV5-1	TRBJ1-6	CASSLGTGGRSPLHF	TGCGCCAGCAGCTTGGGGACAGGGGGCCGTTCACCCCTCCACTTT
NA	NA	TRBV14	TRBJ1-1	CASSQAGRVKNTEAFF	TGTGCCAGCAGCCAAGCTGGGCGGGTGAAAAACACTGAAGCTTTCTTT
TRBD2	many	TRBV2	TRBJ2-3	CASSDTSSGRVTQYF	TGTGCCAGCAGTGATACGTCTAGCGGGCGGGTTACGCAGTATTTT
TRBD1	NA	TRBV6-5	TRBJ2-2	CASSSLTGAGGELFF	TGTGCCAGCAGTTCCTTGACAGGGGCTGGCGGGGAGCTGTTTTTT
NA	many	TRBV18	TRBJ1-1	CASSPQLRTEAFF	TGTGCCAGCTCACCACAACTCCGCACTGAAGCTTTCTTT
NA	many	TRBV29-1	TRBJ2-2	CSVDRTTGELFF	TGCAGCGTTGACAGAACTACCGGGGAGCTGTTTTTT
NA	few	TRBV3-1	TRBJ2-5	CASSQEKGRETQYF	TGTGCCAGCAGCCAAGAGAAGGGCAGGGAGACCCAGTACTTC
TRBD1	NA	TRBV4-1	TRBJ1-2	CASSQLQGAANYGYTF	TGCGCCAGCAGCCAATTACAGGGGGCTGCTAACTATGGCTACACCTTC
NA	many	TRBV6-5	TRBJ1-5	CASSYSRVSNQPQHF	TGTGCCAGCAGTTACTCGCGGGTTAGCAATCAGCCCCAGCATTTT
NA	NA	TRBV9	TRBJ2-2	CASSGPLIRQAHHSAGELFF	TGTGCCAGCAGCGGCCCTTTGATTCGGCAGGCGCATCATTCCGCCGGGGAGCTGTTTTTT
NA	NA	TRBV29-1	TRBJ2-7	CSAISGGSSSYEQYF	TGCAGCGCCATTAGCGGAGGGTCTAGCTCCTACGAGCAGTACTTC
NA	many	TRBV5-1	TRBJ2-5	CASSLGPAGQETQYF	TGCGCCAGCAGCTTGGGCCCGGCAGGTCAAGAGACCCAGTACTTC
NA	many	TRBV12-3/TRBV12-4	TRBJ2-3	CASSLVSAGTQYF	TGTGCCAGCAGTTTAGTCTCCGCCGGTACGCAGTATTTT
NA	many	TRBV6-2/TRBV6-3	TRBJ1-1	CASSRSRATEAFF	TGTGCCAGCAGTCGTAGCAGGGCCACTGAAGCTTTCTTT
TRBD1	few	TRBV30	TRBJ1-6	CAEGQGANSPLHF	TGTGCCGAAGGACAGGGGGCGAATTCACCCCTCCACTTT
NA	few	TRBV6-1	TRBJ2-2	CASVMWFTGGLFF	TGTGCCAGCGTCATGTGGTTCACCGGGGGGCTGTTTTTT
TRBD2	many	TRBV19	TRBJ2-7	CASALSKAGGRIPTYEQYF	TGTGCCAGTGCACTCTCTAAAGCGGGAGGCCGCATACCCACCTACGAGCAGTACTTC
NA	many	TRBV6-5	TRBJ2-2	CASSQRSGELFF	TGTGCCAGCAGTCAGAGGTCCGGGGAGCTGTTTTTT
NA	few	TRBV5-6	TRBJ1-6	CASGLGGETYNSPLHF	TGTGCCAGCGGCTTGGGCGGAGAAACCTATAATTCACCCCTCCACTTT
NA	NA	TRBV6-5	TRBJ1-2	CASSYGLNYGYTF	TGTGCCAGCAGTTACGGACTAAACTATGGCTACACCTTC
TRBD1	few	TRBV12-3/TRBV12-4	TRBJ1-6	CASSLGQGPNSPLHF	TGTGCCAGCAGTTTAGGACAGGGTCCTAATTCACCCCTCCACTTT
NA	many	TRBV30	TRBJ1-1	CACRENTEAFF	TGTGCCTGCCGAGAGAACACTGAAGCTTTCTTT
NA	few	TRBV30	TRBJ1-3	CAWSPGGNTIYF	TGTGCCTGGTCTCCAGGAGGAAACACCATATATTTT
TRBD1	many	TRBV18	TRBJ1-5	CASSPPGGAGGNQPQHF	TGTGCCAGCTCACCACCGGGGGGGGCAGGGGGTAATCAGCCCCAGCATTTT
TRBD2	many	TRBV12-3/TRBV12-4	TRBJ2-7	CASSWGGDEQYF	TGTGCCAGCAGTTGGGGGGGGGACGAGCAGTACTTC
TRBD1	many	TRBV6-2/TRBV6-3	TRBJ1-1	CASSYSTMNRGPNTEAFF	TGTGCCAGCAGTTACTCGACGATGAACAGGGGGCCGAACACTGAAGCTTTCTTT
NA	NA	TRBV7-2	TRBJ1-6	CASSLADGNYNSPLHF	TGTGCCAGCAGCTTAGCGGACGGAAACTATAATTCACCCCTCCACTTT
TRBD1	few	TRBV11-2	TRBJ2-5	CASSSLMTGGGAETQYF	TGTGCCAGCAGCTCCTTGATGACAGGGGGCGGAGCGGAGACCCAGTACTTC
NA	many	TRBV20-1	TRBJ1-1	CSALRGTEAFF	TGCAGTGCACTACGGGGTACTGAAGCTTTCTTT
NA	many	TRBV12-3/TRBV12-4	TRBJ2-2	CASSPLSQVGELFF	TGTGCCAGCAGTCCCCTATCTCAAGTCGGGGAGCTGTTTTTT